Listed below are T cell receptor beta chains from one sample, sequenced in a study of blood T cell repertoires in COVID-19. Method: immunoSEQ multiplex PCR; TCRdb's copy keeps in-frame clones and lacks some. The repertoire holds under 150,000 clones, with 80% as singletons. The sample consisted of peripheral blood. The receptors were sampled from a man in his 60s with active or convalescent COVID-19. Both conserved end residues are part of each CDR3. D genes are given only for firm matches. Size is stated for part of the rows, as once, few or many counts, or as a class when the clone is expanded.

>-|15|TRBJ2-3|-|TRBV4-1
CASSDLGQSTDTQYF
TGCGCCAGCAGCGACTTAGGTCAGAGCACAGATACGCAGTATTTT
>-|15|TRBJ2-7|TRBD1|TRBV28
CASSSLQGIGYEQYF
TGTGCCAGCAGTTCCTTACAGGGGATCGGCTACGAGCAGTACTTC
>-|15|TRBJ1-5|-|TRBV6-5
CASSYSRDSNQPQHF
TGTGCCAGCAGTTACTCGCGGGACAGCAATCAGCCCCAGCATTTT
>-|14|TRBJ1-4|-|TRBV7-8
CASSLGQGREKLFF
TGTGCCAGCAGCTTAGGTCAGGGTAGAGAAAAACTGTTTTTT
>-|11|TRBJ2-1|-|TRBV19
CASSVRDEQFF
TGTGCCAGTAGTGTACGCGATGAGCAGTTCTTC
>-|14|TRBJ1-1|-|TRBV7-3
CASSLTAANTEAFF
TGTGCCAGCAGCTTAACGGCGGCAAACACTGAAGCTTTCTTT
>-|15|TRBJ1-6|-|TRBV7-2
CASSLSGHPPPPLHF
TGTGCCAGCAGCTTGTCGGGACATCCTCCACCACCCCTCCACTTT
>-|14|TRBJ1-4|TRBD1|TRBV5-1
CASSSGTGGGKLFF
TGCGCCAGCAGCTCCGGGACAGGGGGCGGAAAACTGTTTTTT
>-|15|TRBJ2-3|-|TRBV5-1
CASFRGGGTTDTQYF
TGCGCCAGCTTCCGTGGGGGCGGAACCACAGATACGCAGTATTTT
>-|16|TRBJ1-5|TRBD1|TRBV5-6
CASSLSTGENNQPQHF
TGTGCCAGCAGCTTGTCAACAGGGGAGAACAATCAGCCCCAGCATTTT
>-|15|TRBJ1-2|TRBD1|TRBV7-2
CASSLDRGTYYGYTF
TGTGCCAGCAGCTTAGACAGGGGCACATACTATGGCTACACCTTC
>-|14|TRBJ2-7|-|TRBV18
CASSPTGEGYEQYF
TGTGCCAGCTCACCAACCGGGGAAGGATACGAGCAGTACTTC
>-|17|TRBJ2-2|TRBD2|TRBV3-1/TRBV3-2
CASSQEERGRSTGELFF
TGTGCCAGCAGCCAAGAGGAGCGCGGGAGGTCCACCGGGGAGCTGTTTTTT
>few|19|TRBJ2-1|TRBD2|TRBV12-5
CASGLFRGGAGGTYNEQFF
TGTGCTAGTGGTTTATTTCGAGGAGGGGCGGGAGGTACCTACAATGAGCAGTTCTTC
>few|14|TRBJ1-4|-|TRBV5-4
CASSLAGGDEKLFF
TGTGCCAGCAGCTTGGCCGGGGGGGATGAAAAACTGTTTTTT
>-|13|TRBJ2-2|-|TRBV9
CATTTGNTGELFF
TGTGCCACAACGACAGGGAACACCGGGGAGCTGTTTTTT
>-|15|TRBJ1-1|TRBD1|TRBV6-5
CASSKRQGALMEAFF
TGTGCCAGCAGCAAAAGACAGGGGGCGTTAATGGAAGCTTTCTTT
>-|15|TRBJ2-7|-|TRBV9
CASSVDPQNSYEQYF
TGTGCCAGCAGCGTAGATCCCCAAAACAGTTACGAGCAGTACTTC